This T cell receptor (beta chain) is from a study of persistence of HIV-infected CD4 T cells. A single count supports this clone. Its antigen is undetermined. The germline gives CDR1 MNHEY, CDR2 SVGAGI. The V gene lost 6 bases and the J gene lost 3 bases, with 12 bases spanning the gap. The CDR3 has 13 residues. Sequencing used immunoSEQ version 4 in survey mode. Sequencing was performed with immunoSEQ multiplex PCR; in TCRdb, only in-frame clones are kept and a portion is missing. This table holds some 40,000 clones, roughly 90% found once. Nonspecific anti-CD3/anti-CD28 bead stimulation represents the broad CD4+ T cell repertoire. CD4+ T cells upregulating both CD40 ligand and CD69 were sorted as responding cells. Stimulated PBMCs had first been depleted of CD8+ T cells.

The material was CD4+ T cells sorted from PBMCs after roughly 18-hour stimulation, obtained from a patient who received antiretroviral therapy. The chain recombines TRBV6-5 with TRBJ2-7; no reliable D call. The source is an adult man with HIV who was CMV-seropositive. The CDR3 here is CASRRDSFYEQYF. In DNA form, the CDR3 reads TGTGCCAGCAGACGCGACTCGTTCTACGAGCAGTACTTC.